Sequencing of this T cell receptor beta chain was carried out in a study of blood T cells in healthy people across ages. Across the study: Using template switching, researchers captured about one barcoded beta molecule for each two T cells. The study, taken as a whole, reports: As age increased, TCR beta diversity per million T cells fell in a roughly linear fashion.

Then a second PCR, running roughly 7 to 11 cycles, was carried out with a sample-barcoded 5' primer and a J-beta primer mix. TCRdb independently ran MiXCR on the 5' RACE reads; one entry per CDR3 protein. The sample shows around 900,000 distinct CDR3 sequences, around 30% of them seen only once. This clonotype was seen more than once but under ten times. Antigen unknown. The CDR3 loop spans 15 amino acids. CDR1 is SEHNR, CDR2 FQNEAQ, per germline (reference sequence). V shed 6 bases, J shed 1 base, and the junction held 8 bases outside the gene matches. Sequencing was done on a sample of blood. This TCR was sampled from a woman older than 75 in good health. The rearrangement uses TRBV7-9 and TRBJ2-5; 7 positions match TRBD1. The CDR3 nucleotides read TGTGCCAGCAGAACGGGACAGTCCCTCCAAGAGACCCAGTACTTC. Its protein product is CASRTGQSLQETQYF.